This T cell receptor (beta chain) was identified in a study of CD8+CD57+ T cells in acquired aplastic anemia. An expansion of CD8+CD57+ cells by flow cytometry had been shown in patients chosen for sequencing. Genomic DNA acted as the template from which TCR beta VDJ combination and CDR3 sequence profiling were carried out. TCRdb reprocessed the reads via MiXCR and lists one record per CDR3 protein. The data hold 89,000 or so distinct CDR3 sequences, with around 62% observed a single time. The V segment lost 3 bases and the J segment 4 bases; nucleotides outside the gene matches: 2. The CDR3 has 15 amino acids. CDR1 SNHLY and CDR2 FYNNEI come from the germline V gene.

The sequence came from a human donor with aplastic anemia. The sequencing sample was made of sorted CD4+, CD8+, or CD8+CD57+ T cells (not recorded which) from PBMCs. The J gene is TRBJ1-6, the V gene TRBV2, with 8 positions matching TRBD1. The CDR3 DNA is TGTGCCAGCAGTGAGACAGGGGCATATAATTCACCCCTCCACTTT. Its translation: CASSETGAYNSPLHF.